What follows are 4 T cell receptor beta chains derived from one specimen sequenced in a study of T cells in Graves' hyperthyroidism and ophthalmopathy. Researchers amplified the TCR beta CDR3 regions from RNA transcripts. An initial round of RT-PCR targeting the TCR CDR3 relied on the HTBI primer set. TCRdb recomputed calls from the multiplex PCR reads with MiXCR, one row per CDR3 protein. The sample records hundreds of thousands of distinct CDR3 sequences, approximately 14% being singletons. Sequenced sample: blood. These receptors originate from a woman between 50 and 59 years old with Graves' ophthalmopathy.

This CDR3 is CASSYGGGGEQFF. DNA for the CDR3: TGTGCCAGCAGTTACGGGGGGGGGGGTGAGCAGTTCTTC. The chain recombines TRBV6-5 with TRBJ2-1; 7 bases are shared with TRBD2. Germline V CDR1 and CDR2: MNHEY, SVGAGI. CDR3 length: 13 residues. J was trimmed by 9 bases and V by 2 bases; bases with no gene match: 4.

This clonotype turned up a few times. The rearrangement links TRBV12-3 or TRBV12-4 to TRBJ2-1; no definite D call. The CDR3 extends over 16 amino acids. V shed 3 bases and J shed 0 bases, with 12 bases lying between them. The DNA of the CDR3 is TGTGCCAGCAGTTTTTCCGGCCCGAGCTCCTACAATGAGCAGTTCTTC. Its translation is CASSFSGPSSYNEQFF.

The sample holds many counts of this clonotype. The chain recombines TRBV12-5 with TRBJ1-1; D is unresolved. Germline assignment: CDR1 LGHNT and CDR2 FRNRAP. V was pared by 5 bases and J by 4 bases, with 14 bases between. This CDR3 has 14 amino acids. CDR3 sequence (DNA): TGTGCTAGTGGTCCGCCCCGTTTGGCCACTGAAGCTTTCTTT. Its protein product is CASGPPRLATEAFF.

The chain combines TRBV18 with TRBJ2-1, with TRBD2 as a possible D gene (5 bases). V was shortened by 3 bases and J by 8 bases, with 11 bases between the two germline ends. The CDR3 is 13 residues long. CDR1 KGHSH and CDR2 LQKENI come from the germline V gene. This chain's CDR3 is CASSPPSSDEQFF. The CDR3 DNA follows: TGTGCCAGCTCACCTCCTAGTAGCGATGAGCAGTTCTTC.